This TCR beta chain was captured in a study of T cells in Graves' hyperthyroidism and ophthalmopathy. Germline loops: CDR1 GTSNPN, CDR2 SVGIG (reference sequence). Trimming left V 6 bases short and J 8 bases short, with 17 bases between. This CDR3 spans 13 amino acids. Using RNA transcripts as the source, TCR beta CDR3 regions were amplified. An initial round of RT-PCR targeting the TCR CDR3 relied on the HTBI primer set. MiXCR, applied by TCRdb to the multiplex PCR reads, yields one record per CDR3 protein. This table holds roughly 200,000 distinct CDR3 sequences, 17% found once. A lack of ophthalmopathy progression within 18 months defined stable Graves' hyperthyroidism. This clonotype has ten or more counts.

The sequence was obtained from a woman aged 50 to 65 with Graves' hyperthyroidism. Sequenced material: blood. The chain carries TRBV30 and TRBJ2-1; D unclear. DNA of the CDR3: TGTGCCTGCCTCGGGCTTGGTCGGGATGAGCAGTTCTTC. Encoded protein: CACLGLGRDEQFF.